A selection of T cell receptor beta chains follows, all from one sample in a study of blood T cell repertoires in COVID-19. The assay was immunoSEQ multiplex PCR, and TCRdb's table has in-frame clones only and misses some. This table has a few hundred thousand clones, more than 90% appearing once. The sequenced sample consisted of peripheral blood. The receptors here all came from a person aged 18 to 35 with COVID-19, enrolled during active disease. CDR3s leave out the opening cysteine and the closing phenylalanine or tryptophan.

j_call v_call cdr3_length cdr3_aa
TRBJ2-5 TRBV28 12 ASRKGGRKETQY
TRBJ1-2 TRBV4-1 13 ASSQDQGAYYGYT
TRBJ1-1 TRBV4-1 13 ASSLGQARGTEAF
TRBJ1-1 TRBV10-3 13 AISERQVLNTEAF
TRBJ2-7 TRBV4-3 14 ASSQDWTSGGYEQY
TRBJ2-5 TRBV9 12 ASSVWAGQETQY
TRBJ1-6 TRBV27 15 ASSLTASVARGSPLH
TRBJ2-5 TRBV5-1 15 ASSLGQGAGEEETQY
TRBJ1-1 TRBV3-1/TRBV3-2 12 ASSQEAVNTEAF
TRBJ1-5 TRBV19 13 ASSIHRGGNQPQH
TRBJ2-3 TRBV4-2 17 ASSGSGTGGSSSTDTQY
TRBJ1-6 TRBV6-6 13 ASSRLTGDNSPLH
TRBJ2-7 TRBV7-9 12 ASSLPGDSYEQY
TRBJ2-1 TRBV27 14 ASSQFTGIGYNEQF
TRBJ2-5 TRBV2 13 ASSPWDRGLETQY